These T cell receptor beta chains were read from a single sample in a study of CD8 T cells in ankylosing spondylitis. TCRdb re-analysed the 5' RACE reads in MiXCR, keeping a single row per CDR3 protein. The table lists roughly 250,000 distinct CDR3 sequences, 8.6% of them singletons, with approximately 6.3% in the top ten. The sequenced sample consisted of blood, either unsorted or a sorted T cell fraction (not recorded which). The receptors were gathered from a male donor with ankylosing spondylitis or in good health (not recorded which). CDR3s include the opening cysteine and the closing phenylalanine or tryptophan. The size of a clone is reported for some rows only, either as once, few or many, or as a class for expanded clones.

>.|TRBJ2-7|TRBV10-3
CAISDLGLRSSYEQYF
>many|TRBJ2-7|TRBV7-8
CASSLTALVLAGGPSEQYF
>many|TRBJ2-7|TRBV5-6
CASSPLRPPYEQYF
>few|TRBJ1-6|TRBV3-1
CASSPQGYNSPLHF
>few|TRBJ2-2|TRBV19
CASSIALAGLNTGELFF
>.|TRBJ1-5|TRBV20-1
CSARDRGAGQPQHF
>many|TRBJ2-2|TRBV6-1
CASNPGANGGELFF
>.|TRBJ2-7|TRBV5-4
CASSLNGKYEQYF
>.|TRBJ2-1|TRBV12-3/TRBV12-4
CASSFGTSGSYEQFF
>many|TRBJ2-3|TRBV4-3
CASSQDASGTTDTQYF
>.|TRBJ1-1|TRBV10-3
CAITLDRNTEAFF
>many|TRBJ2-3|TRBV20-1
CSAPIGSELTTQYF
>many|TRBJ2-2|TRBV4-1
CASSRQNTGELFF
>few|TRBJ1-2|TRBV5-5
CASSLPFLEGSYTF
>few|TRBJ2-1|TRBV7-6
CASSLETSYEQFF
>.|TRBJ2-1|TRBV7-9
CASSLSFSGNEQFF
>many|TRBJ1-2|TRBV6-5
CASSEGNYGYTF
>many|TRBJ1-1|TRBV4-3
CASSQDPGGDTEAFF
>many|TRBJ2-2|TRBV27
CASSPAGRDTGELFF
>few|TRBJ2-7|TRBV11-2
CASSLDSHEQYF
>many|TRBJ2-3|TRBV12-3/TRBV12-4
CASSSHRGDTQYF
>many|TRBJ2-5|TRBV12-3/TRBV12-4
CASSLDTSGTQYF
>few|TRBJ2-3|TRBV12-3/TRBV12-4
CASSFGARPSYF
>many|TRBJ2-7|TRBV29-1
CSVEERDTLSYEQYF
>many|TRBJ2-2|TRBV10-3
CAISEGGVDTGELFF
>few|TRBJ2-6|TRBV7-9
CASSLGQPFSGANVLTF
>many|TRBJ1-2|TRBV5-5
CASSPGTDQFGGYTF
>many|TRBJ2-7|TRBV7-3
CASSSRDRGDEQYF
>few|TRBJ2-2|TRBV20-1
CSARVPGGTGELFF
>many|TRBJ2-1|TRBV7-2
CASSPSGTGLHNEQFF
>many|TRBJ2-5|TRBV12-3/TRBV12-4
CASNSGAARETQYF
>many|TRBJ2-2|TRBV6-1
CASSAVGTIDTGELFF
>many|TRBJ1-2|TRBV4-3
CASSQGNFNYGYTF
>many|TRBJ2-5|TRBV11-1
CASSNRDRIGETQYF
>few|TRBJ2-1|TRBV20-1
CSARVLAGPSYNEQFF
>.|TRBJ2-1|TRBV6-2/TRBV6-3
CASSYSQPGASEQFF
>many|TRBJ2-7|TRBV12-3/TRBV12-4
CASSSTGTGYEQYF
>few|TRBJ1-2|TRBV7-2
CASSIIHRTADGYTF
>few|TRBJ2-7|TRBV7-9
CASSRQGFEQYF
>many|TRBJ2-7|TRBV29-1
CSVTTPSPYEQYF